The rows below give T cell receptor beta chains drawn from one sample of a study of OX40 agonist ivuxolimab in advanced cancers. Method: immunoSEQ multiplex PCR; TCRdb's copy keeps in-frame clones and lacks some. The data contain 80,000 to 95,000 clones, about nine tenths of them seen just once; the ten biggest clones take up about 0.7%. The material was CD4+ or CD8+ T cells sorted from blood, obtained in a trial of the OX40 agonist ivuxolimab. Every receptor here comes from an adult with an advanced solid tumor such as melanoma, head and neck, liver or kidney cancer. The CDR3 runs from the conserved cysteine through the conserved F or W. The D gene is left open where the match is weak. The size of a clone is reported for some rows only, either as once, few or many, or as a class for expanded clones.

abundance,v_gene,j_gene,d_gene,CDR3aa,CDR3nt
-,TRBV19,TRBJ2-1,-,CASSYSGATSYNEQFF,TGTGCCAGTAGTTATTCGGGAGCAACATCCTACAATGAGCAGTTCTTC
-,TRBV7-9,TRBJ1-1,-,CAGKTGASNTEAFF,TGTGCCGGAAAGACTGGGGCGTCCAACACTGAAGCTTTCTTT
few,TRBV18,TRBJ1-5,-,CASSPPTLNQPQHF,TGTGCCAGCTCACCACCGACCCTCAATCAGCCCCAGCATTTT
few,TRBV6-5,TRBJ2-3,-,CASSYGSTDTQYF,TGTGCCAGCAGTTACGGCAGCACAGATACGCAGTATTTT
once,TRBV5-4,TRBJ1-6,TRBD1,CASSRGQGGDSPLHF,TGTGCCAGCAGCCGCGGACAGGGGGGAGATTCACCCCTCCACTTT
-,TRBV7-2,TRBJ2-7,-,CASSFPTESYEQYF,TGTGCCAGCAGCTTTCCCACCGAATCCTACGAGCAGTACTTC
once,TRBV11-2,TRBJ1-5,-,CASSLGEDQPQHF,TGTGCCAGCAGCTTAGGGGAGGATCAGCCCCAGCATTTT
-,TRBV6-6,TRBJ2-7,-,CASSLAVAEQYF,TGTGCCAGCAGCCTGGCGGTGGCGGAGCAGTACTTC
-,TRBV6-5,TRBJ1-6,-,CASHLTGNSPLHF,TGTGCCAGCCACCTTACAGGGAATTCACCCCTCCACTTT
-,TRBV7-9,TRBJ1-4,TRBD1,CASSLLGQQNEKLFF,TGTGCCAGCAGCTTATTGGGACAGCAAAATGAAAAACTGTTTTTT
-,TRBV5-6,TRBJ2-1,TRBD2,CASSSKTSGGYNEQFF,TGTGCCAGCAGCTCGAAAACTAGCGGAGGCTACAATGAGCAGTTCTTC
-,TRBV30,TRBJ1-4,-,CAWSAGGIEKLFF,TGTGCCTGGAGTGCCGGCGGGATTGAAAAACTGTTTTTT
-,TRBV7-9,TRBJ2-3,-,CASSWAGADTQYF,TGTGCCAGCAGCTGGGCCGGGGCAGATACGCAGTATTTT
-,TRBV5-1,TRBJ1-2,-,CASSLSGVGYGYTF,TGCGCCAGCAGCTTGAGCGGGGTCGGCTATGGCTACACCTTC
-,TRBV18,TRBJ2-7,TRBD1,CASSPPGQNYEQYF,TGTGCCAGCTCACCACCGGGACAGAACTACGAGCAGTACTTC
-,TRBV2,TRBJ1-6,-,CASIEGGNSPLHF,TGTGCCAGCATTGAAGGTGGCAATTCACCCCTCCACTTT
-,TRBV14,TRBJ2-5,-,CASSQGQGRSETQYF,TGTGCCAGCAGCCAAGGGCAGGGAAGAAGTGAGACCCAGTACTTC
-,TRBV2,TRBJ2-1,-,CASSERGGSSYNEQFF,TGTGCCAGCAGTGAGCGTGGGGGGAGCTCCTACAATGAGCAGTTCTTC
-,TRBV5-8,TRBJ2-7,-,CASSLADTSYEQYF,TGTGCCAGCAGCTTGGCCGACACTTCCTACGAGCAGTACTTC
-,TRBV28,TRBJ1-2,-,CASRQQGDGGYTF,TGTGCCAGCAGACAACAGGGTGATGGCGGCTACACCTTC
-,TRBV6-6,TRBJ1-5,-,CASRGSNQPQHF,TGTGCCAGCAGAGGGTCCAATCAGCCCCAGCATTTT
-,TRBV7-9,TRBJ2-1,-,CASSLAVHGGNEQFF,TGTGCCAGCAGCTTAGCGGTGCACGGGGGCAATGAGCAGTTCTTC
-,TRBV5-1,TRBJ2-7,-,CASSSLGGAVSYEQYF,TGCGCCAGCAGCTCTCTGGGCGGGGCCGTCTCCTACGAGCAGTACTTC
-,TRBV5-1,TRBJ1-2,-,CASSSGQIHGYGYTF,TGCGCCAGCAGCTCCGGACAGATTCATGGCTATGGCTACACCTTC
-,TRBV28,TRBJ2-7,TRBD2,CASSLTSGISYEQYF,TGTGCCAGCAGTCTAACTAGCGGGATCTCCTACGAGCAGTACTTC
-,TRBV18,TRBJ1-3,-,CASSREPSGNTIYF,TGTGCCAGCTCACGCGAGCCTTCAGGAAACACCATATATTTT
-,TRBV7-2,TRBJ1-2,-,CASSPPGGYGYTF,TGTGCCAGCAGCCCCCCGGGGGGATATGGCTACACCTTC
-,TRBV11-2,TRBJ2-3,-,CASSGLGSLAADTQYF,TGTGCCAGCAGCGGATTGGGGAGCCTGGCCGCAGATACGCAGTATTTT
-,TRBV30,TRBJ2-2,-,CAWMEGANTGELFF,TGTGCCTGGATGGAGGGGGCGAACACCGGGGAGCTGTTTTTT
-,TRBV9,TRBJ1-2,TRBD1,CASSAATGNYGYTF,TGTGCCAGCAGCGCAGCGACAGGGAACTATGGCTACACCTTC
-,TRBV19,TRBJ2-1,TRBD1,CASSMGTGSYNEQFF,TGTGCCAGTAGTATGGGGACAGGGTCCTACAATGAGCAGTTCTTC
-,TRBV9,TRBJ2-2,-,CASSETPAGQNTGELFF,TGTGCCAGCAGCGAGACCCCCGCGGGGCAGAACACCGGGGAGCTGTTTTTT
-,TRBV5-1,TRBJ2-2,-,CASSLVPSGELFF,TGCGCCAGCAGCTTGGTGCCCTCCGGGGAGCTGTTTTTT
-,TRBV5-1,TRBJ2-3,-,CASSLQGPDTQYF,TGCGCCAGCAGCTTACAGGGCCCAGATACGCAGTATTTT
-,TRBV9,TRBJ2-1,-,CASKPGAASSYNEQFF,TGTGCCAGCAAACCCGGGGCGGCTAGCTCCTACAATGAGCAGTTCTTC
-,TRBV5-6,TRBJ2-7,TRBD2,CASSLAAAGGSYEQYF,TGTGCCAGCAGCTTGGCCGCGGCGGGGGGTTCCTACGAGCAGTACTTC
-,TRBV28,TRBJ1-5,-,CASSLGSGVSQPQHF,TGTGCCAGCAGTTTAGGCTCAGGGGTTTCTCAGCCCCAGCATTTT
-,TRBV9,TRBJ2-6,-,CASSSGFVGANVLTF,TGTGCCAGTTCATCGGGTTTTGTTGGGGCCAACGTCCTGACTTTC
-,TRBV4-3,TRBJ1-5,-,CASSQDPNQPQHF,TGCGCCAGCAGCCAAGATCCAAATCAGCCCCAGCATTTT
-,TRBV7-2,TRBJ2-1,TRBD2,CASSLDSSGGWNEQFF,TGTGCCAGCAGCTTAGATTCTAGCGGGGGTTGGAATGAGCAGTTCTTC
-,TRBV6-5,TRBJ2-5,TRBD1,CASRLTGEETQYF,TGTGCCAGCAGGTTGACAGGGGAGGAGACCCAGTACTTC
-,TRBV11-2,TRBJ2-3,-,CASSLGVSTDTQYF,TGTGCCAGCAGCTTAGGTGTCTCCACAGATACGCAGTATTTT
-,TRBV4-3,TRBJ1-4,-,CASSQDLRIVVEKLFF,TGCGCCAGCAGCCAAGATCTTCGGATTGTGGTGGAAAAACTGTTTTTT
-,TRBV5-5,TRBJ2-7,TRBD2,CASSLGGTSGRVHSYEQYF,TGTGCCAGCAGCTTGGGGGGGACTAGCGGGAGGGTTCACTCCTACGAGCAGTACTTC
-,TRBV27,TRBJ2-7,TRBD2,CASSSTGLAGDYEQYF,TGTGCCAGCAGTTCGACCGGACTAGCGGGGGACTACGAGCAGTACTTC
once,TRBV27,TRBJ1-1,-,CASSSSERSGPGVAEAFF,TGTGCCAGCAGTTCATCCGAGCGGTCTGGACCGGGGGTGGCTGAAGCTTTCTTT
-,TRBV11-3,TRBJ2-3,-,CASSPAPTDTQYF,TGTGCCAGCAGCCCGGCCCCCACAGATACGCAGTATTTT
-,TRBV11-3,TRBJ1-1,-,CASSPTRNTEAFF,TGTGCCAGCAGCCCCACCCGGAACACTGAAGCTTTCTTT
-,TRBV11-2,TRBJ2-7,-,CASSPLPYSYEQYF,TGTGCCAGCAGCCCGCTCCCCTACTCCTACGAGCAGTACTTC
-,TRBV5-6,TRBJ2-2,TRBD1,CASSEQGSGELFF,TGTGCCAGCAGCGAACAGGGGTCCGGGGAGCTGTTTTTT
once,TRBV28,TRBJ2-7,TRBD2,CASRKAGGRSYEQYF,TGTGCCAGCAGAAAGGCGGGGGGTCGCTCCTACGAGCAGTACTTC
few,TRBV5-1,TRBJ2-5,-,CASSLTGIETQYF,TGCGCCAGCAGCTTGACAGGGATAGAGACCCAGTACTTC
-,TRBV21-1,TRBJ2-7,-,CASSNRDRGGYEQYF,TGTGCCAGCAGCAACCGAGACAGGGGGGGCTACGAGCAGTACTTC
-,TRBV11-3,TRBJ2-1,TRBD2,CASSLGRTSNEQFF,TGTGCCAGCAGCTTAGGTCGGACTAGCAATGAGCAGTTCTTC
-,TRBV2,TRBJ1-5,TRBD1,CASSEEQTGYNQPQHF,TGTGCCAGCAGTGAAGAGCAGACAGGGTACAATCAGCCCCAGCATTTT
-,TRBV5-6,TRBJ2-7,-,CASSRIQGYEQYF,TGTGCCAGCAGTCGTATCCAGGGCTACGAGCAGTACTTC
many,TRBV30,TRBJ1-4,-,CAWSAFGAPNEKLFF,TGTGCCTGGAGTGCTTTCGGGGCACCTAATGAAAAACTGTTTTTT